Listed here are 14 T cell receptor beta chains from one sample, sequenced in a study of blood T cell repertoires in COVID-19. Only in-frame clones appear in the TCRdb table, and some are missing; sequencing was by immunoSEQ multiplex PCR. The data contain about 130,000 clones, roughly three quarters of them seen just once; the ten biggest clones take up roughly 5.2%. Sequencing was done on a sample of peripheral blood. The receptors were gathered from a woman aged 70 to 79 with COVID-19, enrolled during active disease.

CDR3 bases: TGTGCCAGCAGCGCGGCCGGGGCGGGGGCTAGGGCTTTCTTT. Residues: CASSAAGAGARAFF. The chain joins TRBV5-4 to TRBJ1-1; TRBD1 might be the D (6 bases). The CDR3 is 14 residues long. CDR1 is SGHNT, CDR2 YYREEE, per germline (reference sequence). Trimming took 4 bases from V and 11 from J, leaving 21 bases between them.

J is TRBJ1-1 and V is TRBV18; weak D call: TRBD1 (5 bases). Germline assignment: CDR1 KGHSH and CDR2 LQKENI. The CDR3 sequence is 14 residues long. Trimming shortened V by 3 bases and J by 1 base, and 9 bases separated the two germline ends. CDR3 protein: CASSPGGENTEAFF. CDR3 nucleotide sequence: TGTGCCAGCTCACCCGGAGGGGAGAACACTGAAGCTTTCTTT.

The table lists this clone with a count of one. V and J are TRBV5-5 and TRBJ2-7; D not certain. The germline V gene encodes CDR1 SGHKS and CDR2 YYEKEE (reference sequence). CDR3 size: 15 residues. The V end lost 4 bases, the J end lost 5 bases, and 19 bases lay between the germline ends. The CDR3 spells CASSPLGFGSHEQYF. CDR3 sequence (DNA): TGTGCCAGCAGCCCCCTTGGTTTCGGGTCCCACGAGCAGTACTTC. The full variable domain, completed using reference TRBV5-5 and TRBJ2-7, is DAGVTQSPTHLIKTRGQQVTLRCSPISGHKSVSWYQQVLGQGPQFIFQYYEKEERGRGNFPDRFSARQFPNYSSELNVNALLLGDSALYLCASSPLGFGSHEQYFGPGTRLTVT.

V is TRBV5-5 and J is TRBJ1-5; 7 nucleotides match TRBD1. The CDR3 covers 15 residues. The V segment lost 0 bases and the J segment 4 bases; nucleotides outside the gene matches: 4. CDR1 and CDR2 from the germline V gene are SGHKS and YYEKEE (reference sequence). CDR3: CASSLGGTVNQPQHF. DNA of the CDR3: TGTGCCAGCAGCTTGGGGGGGACAGTAAATCAGCCCCAGCATTTT.

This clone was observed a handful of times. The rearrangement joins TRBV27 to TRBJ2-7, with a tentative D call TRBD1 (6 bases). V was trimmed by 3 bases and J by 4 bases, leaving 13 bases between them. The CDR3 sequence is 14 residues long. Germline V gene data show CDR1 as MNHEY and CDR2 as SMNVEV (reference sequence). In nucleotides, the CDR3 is TGTGCCAGCAGTTTGGTAGACAGGTTGTACGAGCAGTACTTC. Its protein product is CASSLVDRLYEQYF.

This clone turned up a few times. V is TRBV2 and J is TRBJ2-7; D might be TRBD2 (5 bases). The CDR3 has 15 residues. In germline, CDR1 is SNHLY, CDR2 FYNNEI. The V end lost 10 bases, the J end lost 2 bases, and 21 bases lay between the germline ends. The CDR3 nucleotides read TGTGCCACCAGCAAAGAGGGTATTAGGGCCTACGAGCAGTACTTC. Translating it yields CATSKEGIRAYEQYF.

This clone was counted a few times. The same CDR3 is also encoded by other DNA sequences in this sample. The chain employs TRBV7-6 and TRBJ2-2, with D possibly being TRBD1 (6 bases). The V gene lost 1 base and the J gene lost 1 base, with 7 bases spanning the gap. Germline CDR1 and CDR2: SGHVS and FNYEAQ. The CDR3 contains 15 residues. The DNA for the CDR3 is TGTGCCAGCAGCTTAGTGGACAGGAACACCGGGGAGCTGTTTTTT. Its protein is CASSLVDRNTGELFF.

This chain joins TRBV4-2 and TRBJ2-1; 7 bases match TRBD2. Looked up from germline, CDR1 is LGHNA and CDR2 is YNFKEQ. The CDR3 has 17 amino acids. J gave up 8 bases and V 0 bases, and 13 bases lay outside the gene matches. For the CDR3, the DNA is TGTGCCAGCAGCCAAGACGGGGGAGGGGACTCGAACCATGAGCAGTTCTTC. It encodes CASSQDGGGDSNHEQFF.

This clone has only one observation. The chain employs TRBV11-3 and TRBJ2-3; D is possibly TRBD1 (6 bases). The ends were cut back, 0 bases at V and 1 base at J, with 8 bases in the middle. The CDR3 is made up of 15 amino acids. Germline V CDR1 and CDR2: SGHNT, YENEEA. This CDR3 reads CASSLEAGGTDTQYF. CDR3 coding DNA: TGTGCCAGCAGCTTAGAGGCAGGGGGCACAGATACGCAGTATTTT.

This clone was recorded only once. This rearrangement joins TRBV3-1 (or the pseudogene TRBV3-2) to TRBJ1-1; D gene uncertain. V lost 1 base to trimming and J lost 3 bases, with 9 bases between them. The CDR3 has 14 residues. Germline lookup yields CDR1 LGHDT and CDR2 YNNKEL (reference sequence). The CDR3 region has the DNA TGTGCCAGCAGCCAAGTCGGGTCGGACACTGAAGCTTTCTTT. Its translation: CASSQVGSDTEAFF.

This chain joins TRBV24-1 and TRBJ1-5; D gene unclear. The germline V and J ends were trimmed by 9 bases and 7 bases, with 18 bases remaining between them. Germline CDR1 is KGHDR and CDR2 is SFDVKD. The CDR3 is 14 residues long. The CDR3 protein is CATSTNRQGQPQHF. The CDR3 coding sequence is TGTGCCACCTCGACCAACCGACAAGGCCAGCCCCAGCATTTT.

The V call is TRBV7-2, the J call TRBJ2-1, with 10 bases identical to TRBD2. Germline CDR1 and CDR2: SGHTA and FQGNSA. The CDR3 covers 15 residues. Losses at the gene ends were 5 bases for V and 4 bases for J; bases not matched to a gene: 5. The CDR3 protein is CASSQAGGKYNEQFF. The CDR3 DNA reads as TGTGCCAGCAGCCAAGCGGGGGGGAAATACAATGAGCAGTTCTTC.

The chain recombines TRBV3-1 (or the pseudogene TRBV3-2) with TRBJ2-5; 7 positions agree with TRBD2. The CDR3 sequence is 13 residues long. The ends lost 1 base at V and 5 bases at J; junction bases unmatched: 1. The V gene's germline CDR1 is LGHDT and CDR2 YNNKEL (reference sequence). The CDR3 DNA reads TGTGCCAGCAGCCAAGTGGGGGGGGAGACCCAGTACTTC. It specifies CASSQVGGETQYF.

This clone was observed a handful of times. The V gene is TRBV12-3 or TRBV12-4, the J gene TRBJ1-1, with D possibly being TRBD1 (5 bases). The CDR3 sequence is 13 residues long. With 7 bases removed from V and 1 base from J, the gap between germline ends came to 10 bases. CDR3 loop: CASTGGKNTEAFF. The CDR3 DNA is TGTGCCAGCACCGGGGGAAAGAACACTGAAGCTTTCTTT.